The 25 T cell receptor beta chains reported below all come from one sample, sequenced in a study of T cell responses to AZD1222 COVID-19 vaccine. Measured with immunoSEQ multiplex PCR; TCRdb has only the in-frame clones, and not every one. The table records 150,000 to 200,000 clones, approximately 94% of them present only once. The material sequenced was peripheral blood, taken 28 days after the second AZD1222 dose. These receptors originate from an adult who received the AZD1222 COVID-19 vaccine.

The chain recombines TRBV3-1 (or the pseudogene TRBV3-2) with TRBJ2-1, with no clear D. CDR3 length equals 14 residues. Trimming removed 6 bases from V and 2 bases from J, with 11 bases in between. CDR1 LGHDT and CDR2 YNNKEL come from the germline V gene (reference sequence). The CDR3 DNA is TGTGCCAGCAGTCGTCCACCGGCCTACAATGAGCAGTTCTTC. As protein: CASSRPPAYNEQFF.

CDR3 nucleotide sequence: TGTGCCAGCAGCGCACCGGGACTAGCGGCCAGGCTGGATGAGCAGTTCTTC. Protein product: CASSAPGLAARLDEQFF. The rearrangement uses TRBV9 and TRBJ2-1; 11 bases are a match to TRBD2. Losses at the gene ends were 3 bases for V and 8 bases for J; bases not matched to a gene: 13. Germline CDR1 SGDLS, CDR2 YYNGEE. The CDR3 has 17 residues.

The V gene is TRBV6-5, the J gene TRBJ1-1; 11 bases match TRBD1. V was clipped by 1 base and J by 12 bases; unmatched bases: 7. CDR1 and CDR2 from the germline V gene are MNHEY and SVGAGI. The CDR3 has 14 amino acids. The DNA for the CDR3 is TGTGCCAGCAGTTACTGGGGGACAGGGGGTCAATCTTTCTTT. Its translation is CASSYWGTGGQSFF.

The chain carries TRBV4-1 and TRBJ1-1, with D hard to call. From germline, CDR1 is MGHRA and CDR2 YSYEKL. V lost 1 base and J lost 1, with 13 bases in between. The CDR3 has 16 amino acids. This chain's CDR3 is CASSQVARGKNTEAFF. The CDR3 nucleotides are TGCGCCAGCAGCCAAGTAGCTAGAGGTAAGAACACTGAAGCTTTCTTT.

To note about this clone: A junction end diverges from the germline sequence, so it may reflect a read error. V usage is TRBV4-1 and J usage is TRBJ2-1; tentatively, D is TRBD2 (6 bases). This CDR3 is built from 14 residues. Germline CDR1 reads MGHRA; CDR2 reads YSYEKL. DNA for the CDR3: TGCGCCAGCTGCCAACCGACTAGAAACAATGAGCAGTTCTTC. Its protein product is CASCQPTRNNEQFF.

The chain links TRBV3-1 (or the pseudogene TRBV3-2) to TRBJ2-4; D perhaps matches TRBD2 (5 bases). The CDR3 sequence is 15 residues long. Germline CDR1 is LGHDT and CDR2 is YNNKEL (reference sequence). V was cut by 1 base and J by 6 bases, with 13 bases left in between. This chain's CDR3 is CASSQGLAFGNIQYF. CDR3 sequence (DNA): TGTGCCAGCAGCCAAGGGCTAGCTTTCGGAAACATTCAGTACTTC.

The V and J genes are TRBV7-6 and TRBJ2-5; D gene uncertain. The V gene lost 1 base and the J gene lost 2 bases, with 8 bases spanning the gap. The CDR3 consists of 14 residues. Germline CDR1 and CDR2: SGHVS and FNYEAQ. DNA for the CDR3: TGTGCCAGCAGCTTAGGGCCCAGGCAAGAGACCCAGTACTTC. Protein product: CASSLGPRQETQYF. The variable domain in full, with the rest retrieved from reference TRBV7-6 and TRBJ2-5, is GAGVSQSPRYKVTKRGQDVALRCDPISGHVSLYWYRQALGQGPEFLTYFNYEAQQDKSGLPNDRFSAERPEGSISTLTIQRTEQRDSAMYRCASSLGPRQETQYFGPGTRLLVL.

V gene TRBV5-1 combines with J gene TRBJ1-1; 8 bases agree with TRBD1. The germline gives CDR1 SGHRS, CDR2 YFSETQ. Trimming removed 4 bases from V and 7 bases from J; junction bases left unmatched: 12. This CDR3 spans 15 amino acids. This chain's CDR3 is CASSRDRLGSDEAFF. The DNA for the CDR3 is TGCGCCAGCAGCAGGGACAGGCTTGGGTCAGATGAAGCTTTCTTT.

This chain joins TRBV30 and TRBJ1-2; a possible D gene is TRBD1 (6 bases). The CDR3 contains 13 residues. CDR1 GTSNPN and CDR2 SVGIG come from the germline V gene (reference sequence). V was shortened by 2 bases and J by 5 bases, with 12 bases between the two germline ends. The CDR3 is CAWSLGGLYGYTF. The CDR3 nucleotides read TGTGCCTGGAGTCTCGGGGGGCTATATGGCTACACCTTC.

This clone is a singleton in its sample. The J gene is TRBJ2-7, the V gene TRBV19, with 7 bases aligning to TRBD1. This CDR3 comprises 14 residues. With V trimmed by 5 bases and J by 3 bases, 7 bases remained unmatched. In germline, CDR1 is LNHDA, CDR2 SQIVND (reference sequence). CDR3 loop: CASSVRDSHYEQYF. In nucleotides, the CDR3 is TGTGCCAGTAGTGTCCGGGACAGCCACTACGAGCAGTACTTC.

The sample holds a few counts of this clone. The chain carries TRBV9 and TRBJ2-3; TRBD1 is a possible D gene (5 bases). Trimming cost V 4 bases and J 5 bases, with 23 bases left between them. There are 17 residues in the CDR3. In germline, CDR1 is SGDLS, CDR2 YYNGEE. For the CDR3, the DNA is TGTGCCAGCAGCCCCAGACCTCGTACAGGTGTAGTAGATACGCAGTATTTT. Translation gives CASSPRPRTGVVDTQYF.

The rearrangement joins TRBV10-2 to TRBJ2-7; maybe TRBD2 (6 bases). Germline CDR1 reads WSHSY; CDR2 reads SAAADI. This CDR3 region has 13 residues. CDR3 amino acids: CAASLGSSYEQYF. The DNA of the CDR3 is TGCGCAGCCAGCCTCGGGAGCTCCTACGAGCAGTACTTC.

The V gene is TRBV5-3, the J gene TRBJ1-2, with D uncertain. TRBV5-3 is classed as an ORF, of uncertain function. The CDR3 is 12 amino acids. Trimming pared 1 base from V and 3 bases from J, leaving 4 bases between. The CDR3 DNA is TGTGCCAGAAGCTTGTGGGACTATGGCTACACCTTC. It yields the protein CARSLWDYGYTF.

The chain carries TRBV25-1 and TRBJ2-3; D call uncertain. The CDR3 sequence is 15 residues long. Trimming took 4 bases from V and 0 from J, leaving 11 bases between them. Germline CDR1 reads MGHDK; CDR2 reads SYGVNS. CDR3 amino acids: CASSVPQSSTDTQYF. The DNA for the CDR3 is TGTGCCAGCAGTGTCCCCCAATCTAGCACAGATACGCAGTATTTT. Full variable domain (outside the CDR3, taken from reference TRBV25-1 and TRBJ2-3): EADIYQTPRYLVIGTGKKITLECSQTMGHDKMYWYQQDPGMELHLIHYSYGVNSTEKGDLSSESTVSRIRTEHFPLTLESARPSHTSQYLCASSVPQSSTDTQYFGPGTRLTVL.

The gene calls are TRBV28 and TRBJ2-7; TRBD1 matches at 7 bases. This CDR3 spans 14 amino acids. CDR1 and CDR2 from the germline V gene are MDHEN and SYDVKM. V was pared by 5 bases and J by 2 bases, with 6 bases of the junction left unmatched. As DNA, the CDR3 is TGTGCCAGCAGTCCCACCGGGACAGCCTACGAGCAGTACTTC. As protein: CASSPTGTAYEQYF.

This rearrangement joins TRBV6-5 to TRBJ1-1; TRBD1 might be the D (5 bases). The CDR3 runs 12 residues. CDR1 and CDR2 from the germline V gene are MNHEY and SVGAGI. V shed 6 bases and J shed 3 bases, with 8 bases lying between them. The CDR3 sequence: CASSGGHTEAFF. As DNA, the CDR3 is TGTGCCAGCAGCGGGGGACACACTGAAGCTTTCTTT.

The chain carries TRBV5-8 and TRBJ1-1; D might be TRBD1 (5 bases). In germline, CDR1 is SGHTS, CDR2 YDEGEE. The CDR3 runs 13 residues. Trimming cost V 2 bases and J 5 bases, with 10 bases left between them. In nucleotides, the CDR3 is TGTGCCAGCAGCTTTTGGGGGGGAACTGAAGCTTTCTTT. Translated: CASSFWGGTEAFF.

The J gene is TRBJ2-6, the V gene TRBV5-1; D is perhaps TRBD1 (5 bases). The germline CDR1 and CDR2 sequences are SGHRS and YFSETQ. V was trimmed by 0 bases and J by 4 bases, leaving 8 bases between them. This CDR3 has 15 amino acids. The CDR3 region is CASSLEGAGANVLTF. CDR3 DNA: TGCGCCAGCAGCTTGGAAGGGGCCGGGGCCAACGTCCTGACTTTC.

The V gene is TRBV9, the J gene TRBJ2-1; D is unclear. Germline V gene sequence: CDR1 SGDLS, CDR2 YYNGEE. CDR3 length: 15 residues. V dropped 2 bases and J dropped 0 bases, with 9 bases sitting between them. As DNA, the CDR3 is TGTGCCAGCAGCGTCACACCGAGCTCCTACAATGAGCAGTTCTTC. This translates into CASSVTPSSYNEQFF.

The chain is built from TRBV5-1 and TRBJ1-1; D not resolved. The CDR3 is 14 amino acids. CDR1 SGHRS and CDR2 YFSETQ come from the germline V gene. The germline V and J ends were trimmed by 0 bases and 3 bases, with 9 bases remaining between them. The CDR3 protein is CASSLEGLDTEAFF. In DNA, the CDR3 is TGCGCCAGCAGCTTGGAGGGCTTGGACACTGAAGCTTTCTTT.

The chain employs TRBV6-5 and TRBJ2-7; 7 positions agree with TRBD1. With V trimmed by 10 bases and J by 4 bases, 7 bases remained unmatched. Per the germline V gene, CDR1 is MNHEY and CDR2 is SVGAGI. The CDR3 spans 12 residues. The CDR3: CATWDSWYEQYF. The CDR3 nucleotides read TGTGCCACCTGGGACAGTTGGTACGAGCAGTACTTC.

The V call is TRBV5-4, the J call TRBJ2-7, with D tentatively TRBD1 (6 bases). CDR1 and CDR2 from the germline V gene are SGHNT and YYREEE (reference sequence). The CDR3 totals 16 residues. V lost 4 bases and J 1 base, leaving 18 bases between the germline ends. In DNA form, the CDR3 reads TGTGCCAGCAGCGATAACGGCAGGGGACAATCCTACGAGCAGTACTTC. Encoded protein: CASSDNGRGQSYEQYF. The variable domain in full, with the rest retrieved from reference TRBV5-4 and TRBJ2-7, is ETGVTQSPTHLIKTRGQQVTLRCSSQSGHNTVSWYQQALGQGPQFIFQYYREEENGRGNFPPRFSGLQFPNYSSELNVNALELDDSALYLCASSDNGRGQSYEQYFGPGTRLTVT.

The rearrangement links TRBV4-2 to TRBJ2-5; 10 nucleotides align to TRBD2. The CDR3 loop spans 16 amino acids. V lost 2 bases, J lost 1 base, and 4 bases stayed unmatched. From germline, CDR1 is LGHNA and CDR2 YNFKEQ. CDR3 sequence: CASSQPRTSGQETQYF. In DNA, the CDR3 is TGTGCCAGCAGCCAACCTAGGACTAGCGGCCAAGAGACCCAGTACTTC.

This chain links TRBV4-1 with TRBJ1-1; 10 bases line up with TRBD1. From germline, CDR1 is MGHRA and CDR2 YSYEKL. CDR3 length: 16 residues. V lost 3 bases and J lost 5; bases outside the gene matches: 9. CDR3 DNA: TGCGCCAGCAGCCATGGCCCGGACAGGGGGGGGACTGAAGCTTTCTTT. It translates to CASSHGPDRGGTEAFF.

V usage is TRBV7-9 and J usage is TRBJ2-5; D is uncertain. The CDR3 spans 12 residues. Trimming left V 3 bases short and J 5 bases short, with 7 bases between. CDR1 and CDR2 (germline): SEHNR, FQNEAQ (reference sequence). CDR3 DNA: TGTGCCAGCAGCTTGGGTCCTGAGACCCAGTACTTC. It encodes CASSLGPETQYF.